This TCR beta chain is from a study of T cell repertoires in cytomegalovirus infection. The CDR3 length is 15 residues. V dropped 1 base and J dropped 0; count of bases not matched to a gene: 4. The germline gives CDR1 DFQATT, CDR2 SNEGSKA (reference sequence). This clonotype occurred many times. The target antigen is unknown. From the reads, TCRdb called clonotypes with MiXCR, one entry per CDR3 protein. This repertoire shows approximately 120,000 distinct CDR3 sequences, over 25% found once; its top ten account for around 54%. The chain combines TRBV20-1 with TRBJ2-7; TRBD1 matches at 9 bases. This clonotype originated in a human donor in good health (CMV status not recorded). Some clones in this sample may be carry-over from other donors' samples. The sequences come from CD8+ T cells from cultured PBMCs, collected from culture after CMV antigen stimulation. CDR3 sequence (DNA): TGCAGTGCTAGAGGCGACAGGGGGATCTCCTACGAGCAGTACTTC. It specifies CSARGDRGISYEQYF.